Below, 13 T cell receptor beta chains from the same sample are listed, as sequenced in a study of T cell responses to AZD1222 COVID-19 vaccine (dated by TCRdb to the early 2020s). Receptor amplification or capture employed the immunoSEQ multiplex PCR assay. TCRdb provides this immuneACCESS table in a form limited to in-frame rearrangements. Some clones are lacking; in checked studies, under half of them reflect an unresolved V gene, and why the rest are absent is not known. For this sample the table gives around 100,000 clones, of which 75% to 90% were detected only once. The top ten clonotypes cover approximately 22% of the sample. Reading the label with the study, this specimen's time point is: baseline before first vaccination. The sequenced sample was peripheral blood, obtained on day 0 of AZD1222 vaccination. All receptors come from an adult in good health.

A single count supports this clone. The CDR3 is CAWSAPNRRDNEQFF. CDR3 bases: TGTGCCTGGAGCGCCCCCAATAGGCGAGACAATGAGCAGTTCTTC. The chain joins TRBV30 to TRBJ2-1; D remains ambiguous. Per the germline V gene, CDR1 is GTSNPN and CDR2 is SVGIG (reference sequence). This CDR3 has 15 residues. Trimming stripped 3 bases from V and 5 bases from J, with 17 bases between. Supplemented by reference TRBV30 and TRBJ2-1, the full variable domain reads SQTIHQWPATLVQPVGSPLSLECTVEGTSNPNLYWYRQAAGRGLQLLFYSVGIGQISSEVPQNLSASRPQDRQFILSSKKLLLSDSGFYLCAWSAPNRRDNEQFFGPGTRLTVL.

The CDR3: CASSADRGSEQYF. CDR3 sequence (DNA): TGTGCCAGCAGTGCAGACAGGGGTTCCGAGCAGTACTTC. V and J are TRBV6-4 and TRBJ2-7; 8 bases map to TRBD1. V was pared by 4 bases and J by 6 bases, with 5 bases of the junction left unmatched. CDR3 length equals 13 residues. In germline, CDR1 is MRHNA, CDR2 SNTAGT.

This chain links TRBV11-3 with TRBJ2-1, with D possibly TRBD2 on 6 matching bases. The germline V gene has CDR1 SGHNT and CDR2 YENEEA. This CDR3 is built from 14 residues. Trimming pared 5 bases from V and 6 bases from J, leaving 14 bases between. The CDR3 sequence is CASSRLGGTNEQFF. CDR3 DNA: TGTGCCAGCAGCCGACTAGGCGGAACCAATGAGCAGTTCTTC.

The chain is built from TRBV19 and TRBJ1-3, with D unresolved. The CDR3 has 13 residues. Germline V CDR1 and CDR2: LNHDA, SQIVND (reference sequence). Trimming stripped 0 bases from V and 4 bases from J, with 4 bases between. CDR3 in amino acids: CASSIDGGNTIYF. The CDR3 DNA reads as TGTGCCAGTAGTATAGATGGAGGAAACACCATATATTTT.

The J gene is TRBJ2-2, the V gene TRBV3-1 (or the pseudogene TRBV3-2), with TRBD1 matching 11 bases. This CDR3 comprises 16 residues. CDR1 LGHDT and CDR2 YNNKEL come from the germline V gene (reference sequence). Trimming at V came to 3 bases and at J to 4 bases, leaving 4 bases not matched to a gene. The CDR3 DNA sequence: TGTGCCAGCAGCCACCTGGGACAGGGGGTCACCGGGGAGCTGTTTTTT. It is translated as CASSHLGQGVTGELFF.

J is TRBJ1-4 and V is TRBV2; TRBD1 aligns across 9 bases. Unmatched junction bases numbered 2, after V lost 7 bases and J lost 2 bases. Germline assignment: CDR1 SNHLY and CDR2 FYNNEI. This CDR3 has 14 amino acids. CDR3 in DNA: TGTGCCAGCACCGGGACAGGGACTAATGAAAAACTGTTTTTT. It codes for CASTGTGTNEKLFF.

The rearrangement uses TRBV2 and TRBJ2-7, with 10 bases identical to TRBD2. Germline assignment: CDR1 SNHLY and CDR2 FYNNEI. With 4 bases clipped from V and 3 bases from J, the junction kept 6 bases outside the gene matches. The CDR3 consists of 15 residues. DNA of the CDR3: TGTGCCAGCAGTGCCCCGGGACTAGCGCGCTACGAGCAGTACTTC. It is translated as CASSAPGLARYEQYF.

The chain combines TRBV18 with TRBJ1-4; the match to TRBD1 covers 7 bases. V trimming: 6 bases; J trimming: 7 bases; junction bases outside the gene matches: 2. The germline V gene has CDR1 KGHSH and CDR2 LQKENI. This CDR3 is 12 amino acids long. The CDR3 here is CASSGQLEKLFF. The CDR3 DNA sequence: TGTGCCAGCTCGGGACAGCTTGAAAAACTGTTTTTT.

V gene TRBV5-4 combines with J gene TRBJ2-1; perhaps D is TRBD1 or TRBD2 (5 bases each). Germline V gene sequence: CDR1 SGHNT, CDR2 YYREEE (reference sequence). V gave up 2 bases and J gave up 2 bases, with 8 bases separating them. There are 14 residues in the CDR3. CDR3 loop: CASSLGETYNEQFF. CDR3 nucleotides: TGTGCCAGCAGCTTAGGGGAGACCTACAATGAGCAGTTCTTC.

The chain links TRBV12-5 to TRBJ2-2; 8 bases are a match to TRBD1. There are 16 residues in the CDR3. The germline CDR1 and CDR2 sequences are LGHNT and FRNRAP. The V segment lost 1 base and the J segment 2 bases; nucleotides outside the gene matches: 3. The CDR3 bases are TGTGCTAGTGGTTTGGGGCAGGGGGCAAACACCGGGGAGCTGTTTTTT. This gives the protein CASGLGQGANTGELFF.

V is TRBV9 and J is TRBJ1-1; weak D call: TRBD1 (6 bases). Looked up from germline, CDR1 is SGDLS and CDR2 is YYNGEE. The V and J ends lost 0 bases and 4 bases respectively, with 16 bases between them. The CDR3 has 16 amino acids. CDR3 nucleotide sequence: TGTGCCAGCAGCGTAGCTAGCGGGGGCGGGGGCACTGAAGCTTTCTTT. This codes for CASSVASGGGGTEAFF.

The chain links TRBV28 to TRBJ2-2; D is ambiguous. Germline-derived CDR1 and CDR2 are MDHEN and SYDVKM. Trimming pared 10 bases from V and 1 base from J, leaving 16 bases between. The CDR3 sequence is 15 residues long. The CDR3 is CATVKGIVNTGELFF. Written as DNA, the CDR3 is TGTGCCACCGTTAAAGGGATTGTGAACACCGGGGAGCTGTTTTTT.

The chain combines TRBV11-2 with TRBJ1-2; D gene unclear. CDR1 and CDR2 from the germline V gene are SGHAT and FQNNGV. Trimming pared 3 bases from V and 7 bases from J, leaving 15 bases between. The CDR3 sequence is 14 residues long. In DNA, the CDR3 is TGTGCCAGCAGCTTGCAGTGGGAGGGCGGTGGCTACACCTTC. Its protein is CASSLQWEGGGYTF.